The 15 T cell receptor beta chains listed next were all sequenced from one sample in a study of T cells after yellow fever vaccination. TCRdb fed the 5' RACE reads into MiXCR, producing one record per CDR3 protein. There are around 250,000 distinct CDR3 sequences in the sample; roughly 5% occur only once, and less than 3.5% lies in the top ten. The sample consisted of CD4+ T cells sorted from PBMCs, taken on the day of the yellow fever booster vaccination. The receptors derive from a young man who received the YFV17D yellow fever vaccine.

There are many counts of this clonotype. The V call is TRBV7-2, the J call TRBJ2-1; 8 bases are shared with TRBD1. Per germline, CDR1 SGHTA and CDR2 FQGNSA. V shed 3 bases, J shed 7 bases, and the junction held 8 bases outside the gene matches. CDR3 size: 15 residues. The CDR3 loop is CASSFGQGSYNEQFF. CDR3 DNA sequence: TGTGCCAGCAGCTTCGGACAGGGTAGTTATAATGAGCAGTTCTTC.

This clonotype was counted a few times. The V gene is TRBV20-1, the J gene TRBJ1-1, with a weak D call TRBD1 (5 bases). The V gene lost 0 bases and the J gene lost 4 bases, with 12 bases spanning the gap. Germline V lookup: CDR1 DFQATT, CDR2 SNEGSKA (reference sequence). The CDR3 runs 14 residues. The DNA for the CDR3 is TGCAGTGCTAGAGATGGGGCACGGTTCACTGAAGCTTTCTTT. Translation gives CSARDGARFTEAFF.

Ten or more counts support this clonotype. The gene calls are TRBV27 and TRBJ1-6; perhaps TRBD1 as D (6 bases). Germline values: CDR1 MNHEY, CDR2 SMNVEV (reference sequence). Trimming removed 0 bases from V and 13 bases from J, with 10 bases in between. CDR3 size: 13 residues. The CDR3 here is CASSLSGGRPLHF. The CDR3 DNA sequence: TGTGCCAGCAGTTTATCGGGGGGCAGGCCCCTCCACTTT.

The chain employs TRBV5-1 and TRBJ2-3; TRBD1 matches at 7 bases. Germline V gene sequence: CDR1 SGHRS, CDR2 YFSETQ. The CDR3 length is 15 residues. V was clipped by 3 bases and J by 0 bases; unmatched bases: 4. Here the CDR3 DNA reads TGCGCCAGCAGCTCCCGGACAGGCAGCACAGATACGCAGTATTTT. Translation gives CASSSRTGSTDTQYF.

This clonotype was seen many times. The chain employs TRBV5-1 and TRBJ2-1; 15 bases are a match to TRBD2. This CDR3 spans 16 amino acids. The germline gives CDR1 SGHRS, CDR2 YFSETQ. Trimming removed 4 bases from V and 8 bases from J; junction bases left unmatched: 7. The CDR3 here is CASSIGTSGGLDEQFF. Here the CDR3 DNA reads TGCGCCAGCAGCATCGGGACTAGCGGGGGGTTGGATGAGCAGTTCTTC. Complete variable domain (other parts from reference TRBV5-1 and TRBJ2-1): KAGVTQTPRYLIKTRGQQVTLSCSPISGHRSVSWYQQTPGQGLQFLFEYFSETQRNKGNFPGRFSGRQFSNSRSEMNVSTLELGDSALYLCASSIGTSGGLDEQFFGPGTRLTVL.

J is TRBJ1-6 and V is TRBV7-9, with D hard to call. Trimming took off 4 bases at V and 12 bases at J, with 7 bases between the two ends. The CDR3 contains 11 residues. Germline CDR1 reads SEHNR; CDR2 reads FQNEAQ (reference sequence). CDR3 sequence reads: CASSSGGPLHF. The CDR3 DNA follows: TGTGCCAGCAGCTCAGGAGGACCCCTCCACTTT. Variable domain in full (rest from reference TRBV7-9 and TRBJ1-6): DTGVSQNPRHKITKRGQNVTFRCDPISEHNRLYWYRQTLGQGPEFLTYFQNEAQLEKSRLLSDRFSAERPKGSFSTLEIQRTEQGDSAMYLCASSSGGPLHFGNGTRLTVT.

This clonotype was seen a handful of times. The rearrangement links TRBV9 to TRBJ2-3, with TRBD1 as a possible D gene (5 bases). V lost 0 bases and J lost 4, with 9 bases in between. Germline lookup yields CDR1 SGDLS and CDR2 YYNGEE. This CDR3 spans 14 amino acids. CDR3 region: CASSVAWGADTQYF. DNA of the CDR3: TGTGCCAGCAGCGTAGCTTGGGGCGCAGATACGCAGTATTTT.

This sequence joins TRBV27 and TRBJ1-3; D gene ambiguous. Trimming pared 8 bases from V and 0 bases from J, leaving 11 bases between. This CDR3 has 14 residues. Germline V gives CDR1 MNHEY, CDR2 SMNVEV (reference sequence). CDR3 nucleotide sequence: TGTGCCAGCTCAGCCCTGACCTCTGGAAACACCATATATTTT. Translation gives CASSALTSGNTIYF.

A few counts support this clonotype. This rearrangement joins TRBV20-1 to TRBJ2-3; weak D call: TRBD2 (6 bases). The CDR3 consists of 16 residues. The germline V gene has CDR1 DFQATT and CDR2 SNEGSKA (reference sequence). Trimming pared 4 bases from V and 0 bases from J, leaving 17 bases between. CDR3 sequence reads: CSAIPGVPLSTDTQYF. The CDR3 DNA reads TGCAGTGCTATCCCGGGGGTCCCCCTTAGCACAGATACGCAGTATTTT.

V usage is TRBV7-2 and J usage is TRBJ2-7; the match to TRBD2 covers 7 bases. CDR1 is SGHTA and CDR2 is FQGNSA in the germline V gene. CDR3 size: 15 residues. Trimming took 5 bases from V and 0 from J; bases not matched to a gene: 7. The CDR3 nucleotides read TGTGCCAGCAGCCTTAGGCGGGGGAGCTCCTACGAGCAGTACTTC. As protein: CASSLRRGSSYEQYF.

The V and J genes are TRBV3-1 and TRBJ1-1; 7 bases agree with TRBD1. With V trimmed by 1 base and J by 6 bases, 2 bases remained unmatched. Germline lookup yields CDR1 LGHDT and CDR2 YNNKEL (reference sequence). This CDR3 has 13 amino acids. The CDR3 region is CASSQGRGAEAFF. In DNA form, the CDR3 reads TGTGCCAGCAGCCAAGGCAGGGGGGCTGAAGCTTTCTTT.

In this sample, this clonotype turned up many times. This rearrangement joins TRBV21-1 to TRBJ2-1. TRBV21-1 counts as a pseudogene. This CDR3 is built from 12 residues. CDR3 DNA sequence: TGTGCCAGCAGCAAAAAAATCAATGAGCAGTTCTTC. Its translation is CASSKKINEQFF.

The sample holds a few counts of this clonotype. The chain employs TRBV20-1 and TRBJ1-4, with TRBD1 identical over 7 bases. From germline, CDR1 is DFQATT and CDR2 SNEGSKA (reference sequence). V lost 7 bases and J lost 1; bases outside the gene matches: 6. CDR3 length: 14 residues. CDR3 bases: TGCAGTGGGGATACAGGGGTAACTAATGAAAAACTGTTTTTT. Translating it yields CSGDTGVTNEKLFF.

The table lists this clonotype with many counts. The chain carries TRBV20-1 and TRBJ2-1; D not certain. The V end was cut by 2 bases, the J end by 8 bases, with 7 bases between. The CDR3 length is 11 residues. The germline V gene has CDR1 DFQATT and CDR2 SNEGSKA (reference sequence). In nucleotides, the CDR3 is TGCAGTGCTAGAATAGGACATGAGCAGTTCTTC. As protein: CSARIGHEQFF.

This clonotype was detected ten times or more. The chain has TRBV6-2 or TRBV6-3 and TRBJ2-3, with TRBD2 as a possible D gene (6 bases). The CDR3 consists of 15 residues. Trimming cost V 7 bases and J 0 bases, with 14 bases left between them. The germline V gene encodes CDR1 MNHEY and CDR2 SVGEGT. In nucleotides, the CDR3 is TGTGCCAGCACGAGCCCGGGGGAGAGCACAGATACGCAGTATTTT. Its translation: CASTSPGESTDTQYF.